These 11 T cell receptor beta chains originate from one sample sequenced in a study of T cell changes during pregnancy in multiple sclerosis. Data came from immunoSEQ multiplex PCR; TCRdb stores just in-frame clones and leaves some out. This table has around 60,000 clones, roughly 89% appearing once. The sequencing used peripheral blood, collected in the second trimester of pregnancy. These receptors were obtained from a female donor with multiple sclerosis, enrolled in a pregnancy study.

The V gene is TRBV27, the J gene TRBJ1-6; D call uncertain. The length of the CDR3 is 15 residues. Germline values: CDR1 MNHEY, CDR2 SMNVEV (reference sequence). Trimming pared 4 bases from V and 7 bases from J, leaving 14 bases between. CDR3 loop: CASSSGKLTNSPLHF. CDR3 sequence (DNA): TGTGCCAGCAGTTCGGGGAAGCTCACCAATTCACCCCTCCACTTT.

J is TRBJ2-7 and V is TRBV7-2; TRBD2 matches at 7 bases. The trim removed 1 base at V and 8 bases at J, leaving 8 bases unmatched. Looked up from germline, CDR1 is SGHTA and CDR2 is FQGNSA. The CDR3 totals 14 residues. The CDR3 region has the DNA TGTGCCAGCAGCTTAGGTGGACTAGGGGCCCAGCAGTACTTC. Translation gives CASSLGGLGAQQYF.

The V gene is TRBV30, the J gene TRBJ1-3, with TRBD1 as a possible D gene (5 bases). CDR1 and CDR2 from the germline V gene are GTSNPN and SVGIG (reference sequence). Trimming pared 3 bases from V and 3 bases from J, leaving 15 bases between. The CDR3 length is 15 residues. The CDR3 region is CAWSAKTEFGNTIYF. The CDR3, as DNA: TGTGCCTGGAGCGCAAAGACAGAATTTGGAAACACCATATATTTT. The entire variable domain, with the rest obtained from reference TRBV30 and TRBJ1-3, is as follows: SQTIHQWPATLVQPVGSPLSLECTVEGTSNPNLYWYRQAAGRGLQLLFYSVGIGQISSEVPQNLSASRPQDRQFILSSKKLLLSDSGFYLCAWSAKTEFGNTIYFGEGSWLTVV.

CDR3 loop: CASSLAGAANTGELFF. In DNA form, the CDR3 reads TGTGCCAGCAGCTTAGCAGGGGCAGCTAACACCGGGGAGCTGTTTTTT. V usage is TRBV7-2 and J usage is TRBJ2-2, with D maybe TRBD1 (5 bases). Germline V lookup: CDR1 SGHTA, CDR2 FQGNSA. This CDR3 is built from 16 residues. V dropped 0 bases and J dropped 2 bases, with 10 bases sitting between them.

The V gene is TRBV12-5, the J gene TRBJ1-1; D not certain. The CDR3 has 13 amino acids. V lost 4 bases and J lost 4, with 10 bases in between. CDR1 and CDR2 (germline): LGHNT, FRNRAP. The CDR3 bases are TGTGCTAGTGGTTCAGCAGGCTTCACTGAAGCTTTCTTT. As protein: CASGSAGFTEAFF.

This chain links TRBV27 with TRBJ2-7, with D unresolved. This CDR3 has 14 amino acids. Deletions cut 3 bases from V and 0 bases from J, with 9 bases between. The germline V gene has CDR1 MNHEY and CDR2 SMNVEV (reference sequence). The chain's CDR3 is CASSFQKSSYEQYF. CDR3 DNA sequence: TGTGCCAGCAGTTTCCAGAAAAGCTCCTACGAGCAGTACTTC.

The V and J genes are TRBV2 and TRBJ2-7; TRBD1 matches at 8 bases. CDR3 length: 14 residues. J was trimmed by 5 bases and V by 4 bases; bases with no gene match: 7. Germline CDR1 and CDR2: SNHLY and FYNNEI. The chain's CDR3 is CASSGQGLTHEQYF. The CDR3 DNA is TGTGCCAGCAGTGGACAGGGGCTCACTCACGAGCAGTACTTC. Based on the CDR3 plus reference TRBV2 and TRBJ2-7, the full variable domain is EPEVTQTPSHQVTQMGQEVILRCVPISNHLYFYWYRQILGQKVEFLVSFYNNEISEKSEIFDDQFSVERPDGSNFTLKIRSTKLEDSAMYFCASSGQGLTHEQYFGPGTRLTVT.

CDR3 DNA sequence: TGTGCCAGCAGTGTGAGCGAGGAAAACGGGGAGCTGTTTTTT. This encodes CASSVSEENGELFF. V and J are TRBV6-4 and TRBJ2-2; D call uncertain. Trimming removed 4 bases from V and 7 bases from J, with 13 bases in between. In germline, CDR1 is MRHNA, CDR2 SNTAGT. This CDR3 has 14 amino acids.

This chain connects TRBV12-5 to TRBJ1-5; 7 nucleotides align to TRBD1. Unmatched junction bases numbered 5, after V lost 0 bases and J lost 0 bases. Germline-derived CDR1 and CDR2 are LGHNT and FRNRAP. This CDR3 is built from 17 residues. The chain's CDR3 is CASGLVLDRDSNQPQHF. The CDR3 region has the DNA TGTGCTAGTGGTTTGGTACTAGACAGGGATAGCAATCAGCCCCAGCATTTT.

The chain joins TRBV10-2 to TRBJ2-5; possibly TRBD1 for D (5 bases). This CDR3 spans 11 amino acids. V was clipped by 8 bases and J by 3 bases, with 7 bases between them. Per the germline V gene, CDR1 is WSHSY and CDR2 is SAAADI. The chain's CDR3 is CASGREETQYF. CDR3 coding DNA: TGCGCCAGCGGCAGGGAAGAGACCCAGTACTTC.

This clone was recorded only once. This chain links TRBV29-1 with TRBJ2-1, with TRBD1 matching over 9 bases. In germline, CDR1 is SQVTM, CDR2 ANQGSEA. CDR3 length: 11 amino acids. V shed 6 bases, J shed 15 bases, and the junction held 9 bases outside the gene matches. CDR3 bases: TGCAGCGTCGACCGGGACAGGGTTCTGTTCTTC. This translates into CSVDRDRVLFF.